These 12 T cell receptor beta chains were all obtained from the same sample, sequenced in a study of liver allograft versus peripheral blood T cells. Study information: Liver transplant recipients had T cell receptor repertoires compared between transplanted liver and peripheral blood.

In TCRdb, the reads were re-called with MiXCR into one record per CDR3 protein. In the table there are roughly 6,700 distinct CDR3 sequences, about a sixth of which are singletons. These receptors were collected from a human patient who had a liver transplant. These T cells may partly come from the graft donor.

In its sample, this clonotype was seen many times. The J gene is TRBJ1-2, the V gene TRBV6-1; 11 bases line up with TRBD1. The germline V gene encodes CDR1 MNHNS and CDR2 SASEGT. CDR3 length equals 14 residues. Trimming took 7 bases from V and 4 from J; bases not matched to a gene: 5. The CDR3 DNA reads TGTGCCAGCACCTGGACAGGGGGCGGCTATGGCTACACCTTC. Its translation is CASTWTGGGYGYTF.

This clonotype has at least ten counts. The rearrangement links TRBV7-9 to TRBJ1-6, with D uncertain. V lost 2 bases and J lost 13, with 21 bases in between. In germline, CDR1 is SEHNR, CDR2 FQNEAQ (reference sequence). CDR3 length: 16 residues. The CDR3 protein is CASSLPEGLLASPLHF. Here the CDR3 DNA reads TGTGCCAGCAGCTTACCAGAAGGACTTCTAGCATCCCCCCTCCACTTT.

There are many counts of this clonotype. The chain couples TRBV6-5 to TRBJ1-2; D is ambiguous. The CDR3 loop spans 15 amino acids. Germline CDR1 MNHEY, CDR2 SVGAGI. Trimming took 11 bases from V and 1 from J, leaving 20 bases between them. The CDR3 loop is CASSSWEGSNYGYTF. The CDR3 DNA sequence: TGTGCCTCCTCCTCATGGGAGGGCAGTAACTATGGCTACACCTTC.

This clonotype was recorded at least ten times. The chain is built from TRBV6-5 and TRBJ1-2; 11 nucleotides line up with TRBD1. V dropped 7 bases and J dropped 7; count of bases not matched to a gene: 17. The CDR3 runs 17 residues. Germline CDR1 and CDR2: MNHEY and SVGAGI. The CDR3 sequence: CASKSGQGAIPIPGYTF. The CDR3, as DNA: TGTGCCAGCAAGTCTGGACAGGGGGCGATCCCTATCCCTGGCTACACCTTC.

This clonotype has just a few counts. The gene calls are TRBV13 and TRBJ2-7, with D uncertain. V was shortened by 8 bases and J by 2 bases, with 13 bases between the two germline ends. Germline assignment: CDR1 PRHDT and CDR2 FYEKMQ (reference sequence). The length of the CDR3 is 13 residues. CDR3 sequence (DNA): TGTGCCAGCTCCCCCCGCACCCCCTACGAGCAGTACTTC. It yields the protein CASSPRTPYEQYF.

The chain joins TRBV6-5 to TRBJ1-2; D ambiguous. Germline assignment: CDR1 MNHEY and CDR2 SVGAGI. V gave up 5 bases and J gave up 8 bases, with 18 bases separating them. This CDR3 contains 14 residues. The CDR3 is CASSNPHLSDGYTF. CDR3 DNA sequence: TGTGCCAGCAGTAACCCCCATCTCTCGGACGGCTACACCTTC.

At least ten counts were recorded for this clonotype. This chain joins TRBV6-2 or TRBV6-3 and TRBJ2-7; TRBD2 matches 7 bases. The CDR3 sequence is 16 residues long. J was trimmed by 2 bases and V by 6 bases; bases with no gene match: 13. Per germline, CDR1 MNHEY and CDR2 SVGEGT. The CDR3 sequence is CASRTDPRGVPYEQYF. The DNA of the CDR3 is TGTGCCAGCAGGACAGACCCTCGGGGGGTCCCCTACGAGCAGTACTTC.

The chain carries TRBV9 and TRBJ2-7; unclear D gene. The CDR3 runs 13 residues. Trimming stripped 0 bases from V and 0 bases from J, with 4 bases between. CDR1 and CDR2 from the germline V gene are SGDLS and YYNGEE. DNA of the CDR3: TGTGCCAGCAGCGTAGGGAACTCCTACGAGCAGTACTTC. Translated, it gives CASSVGNSYEQYF.

This clonotype was observed at least ten times. The chain joins TRBV7-9 to TRBJ2-7; no clear D gene. Germline lookup yields CDR1 SEHNR and CDR2 FQNEAQ (reference sequence). The CDR3 sequence is 14 residues long. The ends were cut back, 0 bases at V and 2 bases at J, with 8 bases in the middle. The CDR3 loop is CASSLADGPYEQYF. CDR3 nucleotide sequence: TGTGCCAGCAGCTTAGCGGATGGCCCCTACGAGCAGTACTTC. Full variable domain (missing parts from reference TRBV7-9 and TRBJ2-7): DTGVSQNPRHKITKRGQNVTFRCDPISEHNRLYWYRQTLGQGPEFLTYFQNEAQLEKSRLLSDRFSAERPKGSFSTLEIQRTEQGDSAMYLCASSLADGPYEQYFGPGTRLTVT.

Ten or more counts support this clonotype. CDR3 nucleotides: TGTGCCAGTAGTATAACAGGGTGGGCTCAGCCCCAGCATTTT. Its protein product is CASSITGWAQPQHF. The genes are TRBV19 and TRBJ1-5; D is possibly TRBD1 (6 bases). Between the trimmed V and J ends, which lost 2 bases and 6 bases, there was a span of 11 bases. From germline, CDR1 is LNHDA and CDR2 SQIVND (reference sequence). The CDR3 spans 14 residues.

This clonotype is medium-sized within its sample. The V gene is TRBV24-1, the J gene TRBJ2-1; 13 positions agree with TRBD2. The CDR3 totals 16 residues. Germline V gene lookup returns CDR1 KGHDR and CDR2 SFDVKD. Unmatched junction bases numbered 4, after V lost 2 bases and J lost 7 bases. The CDR3 here is CATSDSGTSGANEQFF. CDR3 DNA: TGTGCCACCAGTGATTCCGGGACTAGCGGGGCTAATGAGCAGTTCTTC.

This clonotype is categorized as medium-sized. The rearrangement uses TRBV27 and TRBJ2-1; 8 nucleotides align to TRBD1. The junction had 5 bases not matched to a gene; V was cut back by 7 bases and J by 0 bases. The CDR3 is 15 amino acids. Germline assignment: CDR1 MNHEY and CDR2 SMNVEV (reference sequence). CDR3 sequence reads: CASTQGAPSYNEQFF. CDR3 sequence (DNA): TGTGCCAGCACCCAGGGGGCCCCCTCCTACAATGAGCAGTTCTTC.